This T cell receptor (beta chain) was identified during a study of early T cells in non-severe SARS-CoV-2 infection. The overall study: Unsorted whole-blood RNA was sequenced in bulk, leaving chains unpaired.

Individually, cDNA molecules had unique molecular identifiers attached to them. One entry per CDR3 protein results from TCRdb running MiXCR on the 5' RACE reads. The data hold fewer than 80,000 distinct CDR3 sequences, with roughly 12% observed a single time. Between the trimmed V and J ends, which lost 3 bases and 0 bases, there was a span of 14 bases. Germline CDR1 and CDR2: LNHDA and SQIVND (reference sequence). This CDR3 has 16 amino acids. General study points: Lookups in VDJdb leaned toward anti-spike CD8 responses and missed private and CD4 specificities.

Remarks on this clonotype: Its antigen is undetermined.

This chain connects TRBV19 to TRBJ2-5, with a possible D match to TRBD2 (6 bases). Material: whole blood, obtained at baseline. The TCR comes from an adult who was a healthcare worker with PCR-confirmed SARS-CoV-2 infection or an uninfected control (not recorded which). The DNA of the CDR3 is TGTGCCAGTAGTATGTTGGGACTTTCGTACCAAGAGACCCAGTACTTC. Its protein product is CASSMLGLSYQETQYF. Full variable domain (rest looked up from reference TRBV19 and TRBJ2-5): DGGITQSPKYLFRKEGQNVTLSCEQNLNHDAMYWYRQDPGQGLRLIYYSQIVNDFQKGDIAEGYSVSREKKESFPLTVTSAQKNPTAFYLCASSMLGLSYQETQYFGPGTRLLVL.